The rows below give T cell receptor beta chains drawn from one sample of a study of shared clonotypes between healthy human individuals. Method: immunoSEQ multiplex PCR; TCRdb's copy keeps in-frame clones and lacks some. The data show about 2.4 million clones, 80% to 95% seen once. The sequenced sample was naive CD4+ T cells from PBMCs. The receptors stem from a man aged 18 to 29 in good health. Some clones in this sample may be carry-over from other donors' samples. CDR3s include the opening cysteine and the closing phenylalanine or tryptophan. The D gene is left open where the match is weak. Clone size is not always given. Where it is, it says once, few, many or a class for expanded clones.

J gene: TRBJ2-2; V gene: TRBV4-3; clone size: NA; D gene: TRBD2; CDR3 length: 14; CDR3 protein: CASSQLTSSGELFF; CDR3 DNA: TGCGCCAGCAGCCAACTGACTAGCTCCGGGGAGCTGTTTTTT
J gene: TRBJ2-5; V gene: TRBV10-3; clone size: NA; D gene: NA; CDR3 length: 14; CDR3 protein: CAISESLVSETQYF; CDR3 DNA: TGTGCCATCAGTGAGTCACTAGTTTCCGAGACCCAGTACTTC
J gene: TRBJ2-1; V gene: TRBV5-1; clone size: NA; D gene: TRBD2; CDR3 length: 14; CDR3 protein: CASSTSSGSFEQFF; CDR3 DNA: TGCGCCAGCAGCACCAGTAGCGGGAGCTTCGAGCAGTTCTTC
J gene: TRBJ1-5; V gene: TRBV6-6; clone size: once; D gene: NA; CDR3 length: 14; CDR3 protein: CASSETSGNQPQHF; CDR3 DNA: TGTGCCAGCAGCGAGACAAGCGGCAATCAGCCCCAGCATTTT
J gene: TRBJ1-4; V gene: TRBV6-1; clone size: NA; D gene: NA; CDR3 length: 13; CDR3 protein: CASSEARSEKLFF; CDR3 DNA: TGTGCCAGCAGTGAAGCTCGTAGTGAAAAACTGTTTTTT
J gene: TRBJ1-4; V gene: TRBV7-9; clone size: NA; D gene: NA; CDR3 length: 18; CDR3 protein: CASSPTSNRIPFNEKLFF; CDR3 DNA: TGTGCCAGCAGCCCGACATCCAACAGGATTCCTTTTAATGAAAAACTGTTTTTT
J gene: TRBJ2-2; V gene: TRBV7-9; clone size: NA; D gene: TRBD2; CDR3 length: 15; CDR3 protein: CASSPLAGAGGELFF; CDR3 DNA: TGTGCCAGCAGCCCACTAGCGGGAGCGGGCGGGGAGCTGTTTTTT
J gene: TRBJ2-1; V gene: TRBV9; clone size: NA; D gene: TRBD2; CDR3 length: 15; CDR3 protein: CASSVLAASYNEQFF; CDR3 DNA: TGTGCCAGCAGCGTACTAGCGGCCTCCTACAATGAGCAGTTCTTC
J gene: TRBJ1-1; V gene: TRBV30; clone size: NA; D gene: NA; CDR3 length: 11; CDR3 protein: CAWSSTSKAFF; CDR3 DNA: TGTGCCTGGAGTTCTACCTCAAAAGCTTTCTTT
J gene: TRBJ2-7; V gene: TRBV2; clone size: NA; D gene: TRBD1; CDR3 length: 14; CDR3 protein: CASSDGTGRYEQYF; CDR3 DNA: TGTGCCAGCAGTGACGGGACAGGGAGGTACGAGCAGTACTTC
J gene: TRBJ2-1; V gene: TRBV6-1; clone size: NA; D gene: TRBD1; CDR3 length: 13; CDR3 protein: CASHRGRGNEQFF; CDR3 DNA: TGTGCCAGCCACAGGGGGCGAGGCAATGAGCAGTTCTTC
J gene: TRBJ2-5; V gene: TRBV28; clone size: NA; D gene: NA; CDR3 length: 15; CDR3 protein: CASSRVWGVRETQYF; CDR3 DNA: TGTGCCAGCAGCCGGGTATGGGGAGTTCGGGAGACCCAGTACTTC